This T cell receptor beta chain stems from a study of regulatory T cells in long-lasting Graves disease (dated by TCRdb to the early 2020s). For the wider study: Patients with newly diagnosed Graves' disease had been on antithyroid drugs for under 3 months. A total of 33 samples underwent TCR sequencing, from roughly 13 patients with persistent Graves' disease and 20 or so patients with newly diagnosed Graves' disease. Persistent Graves' disease patients were compared with newly diagnosed Graves' disease patients by peripheral blood TCR sequencing and RNA sequencing. The study took place in China and was registered as a clinical trial. Results and caveats for the whole study, not just this receptor: Preferential use of TRBV28, TRBJ1-2 and TRBJ2-5 was observed in persistent disease, whereas TRBV20-1 and TRBJ2-1 were favored in newly diagnosed disease. More public clonotypes were shared among persistent patients (about 2,800) than among newly diagnosed patients (966). Only the TCR beta chain was sequenced and analyzed. Because the primary lesion, thyroid tissue, could not be accessed, the study looked at peripheral blood alone. The authors acknowledged the small sample size as a limitation that may reduce accuracy. Compared with newly diagnosed patients, patients with persistent Graves' disease had lower TCR Shannon entropy and fewer highly expanded clones, which suggests clonal expansion.

The sample's time point label, decoded: newly diagnosed GD, antithyroid drugs for less than 3 months. For both TCR sequencing and RNA sequencing, RNA was extracted from PBMCs in TRIzol. The diagnosis of Graves' disease was made according to American Thyroid Association guidelines. Recruitment of patients was carried out at an endocrinology department in Xi'an, China. Each patient gave about 8.1 milliliters of peripheral blood, collected in an EDTA anticoagulant tube. PBMCs were isolated by Ficoll Paque Plus density gradient separation without further T cell sorting. An Agilent 2100 Bioanalyzer and agarose gel were used to check RNA quality, and a NanoDrop 2000 was used to measure RNA concentration. The receptor library was made with multiplex PCR. The sequencing machine was an Illumina HiSeq 4000. CDR3 regions were amplified by Arm-PCR with iRepertoire HTBI primers to construct TCR beta libraries. Before sequencing, the PCR products went through gel purification. The authors' analysis ran thus. A total of 62 TRBV and some 13 TRBJ segments were identified across samples and were used for gene usage analysis of CDR3 amino acid clonotypes. Filtered high-quality paired reads were merged into contigs using COPE and FqMerger. BLAST was used to align contigs to IMGT TRBV, TRBD and TRBJ reference genes, with CDR3 defined following IMGT. Any clonotype with a frequency above 0.1% was counted as a highly expanded clone. Repertoire diversity was measured by Shannon entropy, and V-J evenness by the Gini coefficient. Clonotypes shared by more than one individual were considered public. TCRdb itself trimmed the public reads at Q25 with fastp, ran MiXCR and retained productive beta chains. A single entry per CDR3 protein holds the most common genes and DNA from its merged rows. The V and J calls, along with clone size, are taken from TCRdb and not from the paper's own processing. The sample yields some 250,000 distinct CDR3 sequences; approximately 20% were counted once. The top ten clonotypes cover approximately 20% of the sample.

This clonotype was recorded many times. Its target antigen remains unknown. The record has no base qualities; no much larger clone is one base away. Between the V and J ends, shortened by 1 base and 16 bases respectively, the junction contains 8 bases. The CDR3 goes from the cysteine to the phenylalanine over 11 residues. The entry retains the CDR3 DNA only, 33 bases that are in frame from base 1. Reading the germline V gene gives CDR1 SGHTA and CDR2 FQGNSA. The chain was built from TRBV7-2 and TRBJ2-6, with no confidently assigned D gene. The sequencing used peripheral blood mononuclear cells (PBMCs), collected at new diagnosis, from a patient treated with antithyroid drugs. This clonotype was sampled from a female donor with Graves disease. The CDR3 is CASSLDRWLTF. In nucleotides, the sequence is TGTGCCAGCAGCTTAGACCGTTGGCTGACTTTC.